One sample yielded the 16 T cell receptor beta chains listed below, sequenced in a study of post-analysis software for immune sequencing data. These TCRs are of unknown antigen specificity. cDNA libraries of TCR beta carried unique molecular identifiers. From the PCR reads, TCRdb called clonotypes with MiXCR, one entry per CDR3 protein. The table lists about 400,000 distinct CDR3 sequences, less than 40% of them singletons. Study-wide results and caveats: There were several TRBV segments more frequent in patients than controls, and TRBV5-6, TRBV5-1 and TRBV20-1 were among them.

Sequencing was performed on blood. These receptors were collected from a girl aged 10 to 17 with multiple sclerosis.

This chain uses TRBV12-3 or TRBV12-4 with TRBJ1-2; 7 positions agree with TRBD1. V was pared by 0 bases and J by 4 bases, with 8 bases of the junction left unmatched. The CDR3 consists of 16 residues. The CDR3 DNA sequence: TGTGCCAGCAGTTTAGCCGGCGCCAGGGGGGCCTATGGCTACACCTTC. This sequence encodes CASSLAGARGAYGYTF.

V and J are TRBV24-1 and TRBJ2-1, with TRBD1 identical over 8 bases. CDR3 length: 16 residues. The trim removed 5 bases at V and 4 bases at J, leaving 9 bases unmatched. CDR1 is KGHDR and CDR2 is SFDVKD in the germline V gene. The CDR3 here is CATSVPGTGSYNEQFF. CDR3 sequence (DNA): TGTGCCACCAGTGTCCCCGGGACAGGCTCATACAATGAGCAGTTCTTC.

V usage is TRBV6-2 or TRBV6-3 and J usage is TRBJ2-3; TRBD2 agrees at 10 bases. With 2 bases clipped from V and 4 bases from J, the junction kept 9 bases outside the gene matches. The V gene's germline CDR1 is MNHEY and CDR2 SVGEGT. The CDR3 contains 17 residues. CDR3: CASSYSPTSGESDTQYF. Written as DNA, the CDR3 is TGTGCCAGCAGTTACAGCCCTACTAGCGGGGAATCAGATACGCAGTATTTT.

This clonotype was seen more than once but under ten times. This chain connects TRBV5-1 to TRBJ2-7; D might be TRBD2 (5 bases). The V and J ends lost 0 bases and 4 bases respectively, with 11 bases between them. Germline V CDR1 and CDR2: SGHRS, YFSETQ. The CDR3 is 14 amino acids. CDR3 protein: CASSLGSARYEQYF. CDR3 sequence (DNA): TGCGCCAGCAGCTTGGGTAGCGCGCGTTACGAGCAGTACTTC.

The genes are TRBV27 and TRBJ2-1, with 10 bases that match TRBD2. Germline CDR1 is MNHEY and CDR2 is SMNVEV (reference sequence). The CDR3 length is 17 residues. The junction had 14 bases not matched to a gene; V was cut back by 4 bases and J by 8 bases. CDR3 loop: CASSSLLGSGGFHEQFF. In DNA form, the CDR3 reads TGTGCCAGCAGTTCCCTTCTGGGTAGCGGGGGGTTCCATGAGCAGTTCTTC.

Within the sample, this clonotype is large. The V gene is TRBV27, the J gene TRBJ2-7; D ambiguous. Trimming pared 8 bases from V and 0 bases from J, leaving 14 bases between. CDR3 length equals 14 residues. Germline values: CDR1 MNHEY, CDR2 SMNVEV (reference sequence). The CDR3 is CASWGQSSSYEQYF. The CDR3 region has the DNA TGTGCCAGCTGGGGTCAATCTAGCTCCTACGAGCAGTACTTC.

This clonotype was detected once. The chain has TRBV28 and TRBJ1-5; D is unclear. Trimming pared 6 bases from V and 7 bases from J, leaving 16 bases between. The CDR3 loop spans 14 amino acids. CDR1 and CDR2 (germline): MDHEN, SYDVKM. CDR3 residues: CASRLSGVQQPQHF. CDR3 coding DNA: TGTGCCAGCAGGCTTAGCGGGGTCCAACAGCCCCAGCATTTT.

This clonotype came up a few times. The J gene is TRBJ2-1, the V gene TRBV20-1; possibly TRBD1 or TRBD2 for D (5 bases each). The germline V gene encodes CDR1 DFQATT and CDR2 SNEGSKA (reference sequence). The CDR3 length is 14 residues. Trimming took 6 bases from V and 6 from J, leaving 18 bases between them. This CDR3 reads CSAPRRAGSNEQFF. In DNA form, the CDR3 reads TGCAGTGCCCCTCGCCGGGCAGGGAGCAATGAGCAGTTCTTC.

This clonotype came up once. The V call is TRBV10-3, the J call TRBJ1-1; a possible D gene is TRBD1 (6 bases). The length of the CDR3 is 13 residues. Trimming stripped 6 bases from V and 9 bases from J, with 17 bases between. CDR1 and CDR2 (germline): ENHRY, SYGVKD. CDR3 sequence: CAIRGGGEEKAFF. The DNA for the CDR3 is TGTGCCATCAGGGGGGGCGGGGAGGAGAAAGCTTTCTTT.

The CDR3 here is CSARLLAGEIGDGQFF. Here the CDR3 DNA reads TGCAGTGCTAGGTTACTAGCGGGGGAGATAGGGGATGGGCAGTTCTTC. The chain combines TRBV20-1 with TRBJ2-1, with 11 bases matching TRBD2. CDR1 is DFQATT, CDR2 SNEGSKA, per germline (reference sequence). The ends lost 3 bases at V and 12 bases at J; junction bases unmatched: 16. CDR3 size: 16 residues.

This clonotype was found a few times. The chain combines TRBV29-1 with TRBJ1-2, with 12 bases lining up with TRBD1. This CDR3 is built from 16 residues. The germline gives CDR1 SQVTM, CDR2 ANQGSEA. Unmatched junction bases numbered 15, after V lost 5 bases and J lost 8 bases. The CDR3, as DNA: TGCAGCGTTAAAACCGGGGGGGGACAGGGGGCGTTCGGCTACACCTTC. It encodes CSVKTGGGQGAFGYTF.

This clonotype was picked up a small number of times. The V gene is TRBV6-5, the J gene TRBJ2-3, with TRBD1 matching 7 bases. Losses at the gene ends were 2 bases for V and 7 bases for J; bases not matched to a gene: 12. The CDR3 has 16 residues. Per the germline V gene, CDR1 is MNHEY and CDR2 is SVGAGI. The CDR3 DNA reads TGTGCCAGCAGTTACGACAGGGAGCTCCGCCTGAATACGCAGTATTTT. This codes for CASSYDRELRLNTQYF.

The table lists this clonotype with many counts. The V and J genes are TRBV12-3 or TRBV12-4 and TRBJ2-7; no firm D call. V gave up 6 bases and J gave up 7 bases, with 16 bases separating them. The length of the CDR3 is 13 residues. The CDR3 here is CASSQFPSREQYF. In DNA form, the CDR3 reads TGTGCCAGCAGCCAATTCCCGTCGAGGGAGCAGTACTTC.

This chain uses TRBV2 with TRBJ2-5; 7 nucleotides line up with TRBD1. V dropped 4 bases and J dropped 4; count of bases not matched to a gene: 3. CDR3 length: 13 amino acids. From germline, CDR1 is SNHLY and CDR2 FYNNEI. This CDR3 reads CASSGQGRETQYF. The CDR3 bases are TGTGCCAGCAGTGGACAGGGAAGAGAGACCCAGTACTTC.

This clonotype appeared a few times. The genes are TRBV30 and TRBJ2-7; D gene ambiguous. Germline V CDR1 and CDR2: GTSNPN, SVGIG (reference sequence). The ends were cut back, 7 bases at V and 2 bases at J, with 21 bases in the middle. The CDR3 is 15 residues long. In DNA form, the CDR3 reads TGTGCCTCGAGAAGGGCCAATCACGTAACCTACGAGCAGTACTTC. It yields the protein CASRRANHVTYEQYF. Full variable domain (missing parts from reference TRBV30 and TRBJ2-7): SQTIHQWPATLVQPVGSPLSLECTVEGTSNPNLYWYRQAAGRGLQLLFYSVGIGQISSEVPQNLSASRPQDRQFILSSKKLLLSDSGFYLCASRRANHVTYEQYFGPGTRLTVT.

The rearrangement joins TRBV12-3 or TRBV12-4 to TRBJ2-1; the match to TRBD2 covers 15 bases. J was trimmed by 10 bases and V by 3 bases; bases with no gene match: 7. The CDR3 sequence is 16 residues long. The CDR3 spells CASSFGTSGGTTEQFF. The CDR3 DNA reads TGTGCCAGCAGTTTCGGGACTAGCGGGGGGACCACCGAGCAGTTCTTC.